The rows below give T cell receptor beta chains drawn from one sample of a study of blood T cells in healthy people across ages. TCRdb independently ran MiXCR on the 5' RACE reads; one entry per CDR3 protein. The sample has roughly 800,000 distinct CDR3 sequences; roughly 50% are singletons. Specimen: blood. These receptors came from an elderly man in good health. Both conserved end residues are trimmed from each CDR3.

j_gene,len,v_gene,CDR3aa
TRBJ2-1,13,TRBV6-1,ASSEISGGYNEQF
TRBJ2-4,13,TRBV20-1,SARTDSPTRNIQY
TRBJ2-1,15,TRBV5-1,ASSFRSGSESYNEQF
TRBJ2-1,14,TRBV7-9,ASSLVQLAGVNEQF
TRBJ1-6,12,TRBV2,ASSDRGKGSPLH
TRBJ2-1,15,TRBV7-9,ASSLASSRGWANEQF
.,12,TRBV12-3/TRBV12-4,ASREGASVYEQY
TRBJ2-1,16,TRBV30,AWSFQVAGDALGNEQF
TRBJ2-7,12,TRBV12-3/TRBV12-4,ASSRDNMGYEQY
TRBJ2-7,11,TRBV20-1,SARGAEGYEQY
TRBJ2-5,13,TRBV24-1,ATSTGTSGPERQY
TRBJ2-7,11,TRBV12-3/TRBV12-4,ASSLRGGNEQY
TRBJ2-3,8,TRBV12-3/TRBV12-4,ATGVDTQY
TRBJ2-3,12,TRBV6-6,ASSYAKSKRYAY
TRBJ2-5,15,TRBV27,ASSNLLTGAYQETQY
TRBJ2-4,14,TRBV9,ASSVAGGSTENIQY
TRBJ2-1,19,TRBV21-1,ASSKKLGVSGRDPVSNEQF
TRBJ1-6,11,TRBV28,ASWGPSNSPLH
TRBJ2-4,16,TRBV10-2,ASSQPGLAELAKNIQY
TRBJ1-5,15,TRBV6-6,ASSPGQGGLGNQPQH
TRBJ2-1,13,TRBV6-1,ASSSGDRAYNEQF
TRBJ1-1,14,TRBV7-9,ASSLRLGVANTEAF
TRBJ2-3,14,TRBV9,ASSPGETGRPDTQY
TRBJ1-4,13,TRBV6-5,ASSRTGGGNEKLF
TRBJ2-7,12,TRBV29-1,SAIDRGRSYEQY
TRBJ1-2,12,TRBV12-3/TRBV12-4,ASVGIDRVYGYT
TRBJ2-5,12,TRBV28,ASSYRTGGETQY
TRBJ1-4,14,TRBV7-9,ASSSPTDATNEKLF
TRBJ2-5,13,TRBV28,ASSSPGLAQETQY
TRBJ1-4,13,TRBV29-1,SVPGPTGLNEKLF
TRBJ1-1,15,TRBV12-5,ASGLVVGGQGKTEAF
TRBJ1-6,9,TRBV20-1,SAEQAPRLH
TRBJ1-1,13,TRBV12-3/TRBV12-4,ASSLPRIIGTEAF
TRBJ2-7,10,TRBV10-3,ASGRTSYEQY
.,12,TRBV27,ASTHRLGGETQY
TRBJ2-7,13,TRBV9,ASSVGYRATYEQY
TRBJ2-7,10,TRBV6-2/TRBV6-3,ASRDVSYEQY
TRBJ2-1,12,TRBV2,ASSVTSGIDEQF
TRBJ2-3,15,TRBV21-1,ASSNVIQEGRTDTQY
TRBJ2-1,12,TRBV7-2,ASSDRDPYNEQF